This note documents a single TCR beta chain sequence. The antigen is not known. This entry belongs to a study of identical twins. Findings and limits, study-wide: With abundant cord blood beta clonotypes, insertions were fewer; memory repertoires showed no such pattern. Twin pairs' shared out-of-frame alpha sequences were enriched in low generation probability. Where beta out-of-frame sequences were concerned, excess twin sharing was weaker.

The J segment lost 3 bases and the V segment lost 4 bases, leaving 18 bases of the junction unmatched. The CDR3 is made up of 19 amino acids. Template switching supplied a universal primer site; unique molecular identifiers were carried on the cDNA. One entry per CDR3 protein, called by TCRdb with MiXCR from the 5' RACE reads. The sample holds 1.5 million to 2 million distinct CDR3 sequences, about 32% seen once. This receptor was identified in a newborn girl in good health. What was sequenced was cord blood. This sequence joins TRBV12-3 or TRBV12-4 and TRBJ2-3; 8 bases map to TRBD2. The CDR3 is CASSSRIPGLDPSTDTQYF. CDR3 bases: TGTGCCAGCAGTTCCCGAATCCCGGGACTAGACCCAAGTACAGATACGCAGTATTTT.